This note documents a single TCR beta chain sequence. Authors' data handling: Reference gene primer amplification gave nucleated cell count estimates. Assay: immunoSEQ multiplex PCR; the TCRdb copy retains only in-frame clones and omits some. The DNA gave D and trimming, while V, J and clone size come from that table. The table has tens of thousands of clones, around 86% seen once. The data originate from a study of blood T cell repertoires in COVID-19. The overall study: The United States, Italy and Spain were the sources of the acute and convalescent COVID-19 samples. PBMCs, B-cell-depleted T cells, or T cells were the source of the cDNA or gDNA that made up the material.

The CDR3 contains 15 residues. CDR1 and CDR2 (germline): SGHVS, FNYEAQ. The J segment lost 6 bases and the V segment lost 4 bases, leaving 8 bases of the junction unmatched. V and J are TRBV7-6 and TRBJ2-2; 7 bases are shared with TRBD2. The receptor was derived from an older man with acute or convalescent COVID-19. The specimen sequenced was peripheral blood. CDR3 bases: TGTGCCAGCAGCTCGAGGGGCGGGAGTGCCGGGGAGCTGTTTTTT. Its protein is CASSSRGGSAGELFF.